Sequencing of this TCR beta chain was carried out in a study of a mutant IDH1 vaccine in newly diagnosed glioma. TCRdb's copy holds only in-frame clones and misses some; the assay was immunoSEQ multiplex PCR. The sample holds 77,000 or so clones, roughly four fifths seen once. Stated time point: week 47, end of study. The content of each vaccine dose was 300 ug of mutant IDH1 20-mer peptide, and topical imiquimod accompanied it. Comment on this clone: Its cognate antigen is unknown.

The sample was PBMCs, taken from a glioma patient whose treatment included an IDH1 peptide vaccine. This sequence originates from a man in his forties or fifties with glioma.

CDR3 sequence (DNA): TGTGCCAGCAGCTCCTCCAGGGATACGCAGTATTTT. Residues: CASSSSRDTQYF. V is TRBV11-2 and J is TRBJ2-3, with no clear D. The germline CDR1 and CDR2 sequences are SGHAT and FQNNGV. CDR3 size: 12 residues. The germline V and J ends were trimmed by 4 bases and 6 bases, with 8 bases remaining between them.